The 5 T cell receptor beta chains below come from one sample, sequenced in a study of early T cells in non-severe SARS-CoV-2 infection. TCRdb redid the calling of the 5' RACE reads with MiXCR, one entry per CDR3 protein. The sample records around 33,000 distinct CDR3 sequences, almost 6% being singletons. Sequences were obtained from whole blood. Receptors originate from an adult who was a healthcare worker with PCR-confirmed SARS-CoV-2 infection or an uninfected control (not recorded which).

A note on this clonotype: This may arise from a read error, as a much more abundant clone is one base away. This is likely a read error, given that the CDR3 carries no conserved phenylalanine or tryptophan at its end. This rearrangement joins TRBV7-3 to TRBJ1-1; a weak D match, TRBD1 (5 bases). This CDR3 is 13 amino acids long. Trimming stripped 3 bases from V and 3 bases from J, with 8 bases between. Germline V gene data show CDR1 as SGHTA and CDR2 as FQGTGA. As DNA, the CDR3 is TGTGCCAGCAGCTTGACAGAGTACACTGAAGCTTTCTAT. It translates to CASSLTEYTEAFY.

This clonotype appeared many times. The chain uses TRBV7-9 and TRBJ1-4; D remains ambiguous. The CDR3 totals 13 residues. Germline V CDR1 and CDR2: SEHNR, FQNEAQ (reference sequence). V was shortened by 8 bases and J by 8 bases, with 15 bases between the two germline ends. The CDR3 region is CASDNGAGEKLFF. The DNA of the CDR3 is TGTGCCAGCGACAACGGCGCCGGAGAAAAACTGTTTTTT.

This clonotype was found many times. The CDR3: CASAPSGNFYEQYF. CDR3 sequence (DNA): TGTGCTAGTGCTCCTTCCGGGAATTTCTACGAGCAGTACTTC. The V gene is TRBV12-5, the J gene TRBJ2-7; a possible D gene is TRBD2 (5 bases). The CDR3 contains 14 residues. V lost 7 bases and J 3 bases, leaving 16 bases between the germline ends. In germline, CDR1 is LGHNT, CDR2 FRNRAP. Looking up the rest from reference TRBV12-5 and TRBJ2-7 gives the full variable domain: DARVTQTPRHKVTEMGQEVTMRCQPILGHNTVFWYRQTMMQGLELLAYFRNRAPLDDSGMPKDRFSAEMPDATLATLKIQPSEPRDSAVYFCASAPSGNFYEQYFGPGTRLTVT.

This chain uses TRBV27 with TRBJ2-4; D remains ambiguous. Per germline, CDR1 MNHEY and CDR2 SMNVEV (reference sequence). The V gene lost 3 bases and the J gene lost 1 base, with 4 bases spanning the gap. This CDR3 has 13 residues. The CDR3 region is CASSFYAKNIQYF. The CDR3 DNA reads TGTGCCAGCAGTTTCTACGCCAAAAACATTCAGTACTTC.

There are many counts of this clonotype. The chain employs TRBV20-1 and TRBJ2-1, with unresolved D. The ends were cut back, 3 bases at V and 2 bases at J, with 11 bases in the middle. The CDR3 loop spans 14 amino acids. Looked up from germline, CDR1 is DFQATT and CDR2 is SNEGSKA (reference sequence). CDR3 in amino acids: CSASVWGTYNEQFF. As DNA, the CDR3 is TGCAGTGCTAGTGTATGGGGTACCTACAATGAGCAGTTCTTC.